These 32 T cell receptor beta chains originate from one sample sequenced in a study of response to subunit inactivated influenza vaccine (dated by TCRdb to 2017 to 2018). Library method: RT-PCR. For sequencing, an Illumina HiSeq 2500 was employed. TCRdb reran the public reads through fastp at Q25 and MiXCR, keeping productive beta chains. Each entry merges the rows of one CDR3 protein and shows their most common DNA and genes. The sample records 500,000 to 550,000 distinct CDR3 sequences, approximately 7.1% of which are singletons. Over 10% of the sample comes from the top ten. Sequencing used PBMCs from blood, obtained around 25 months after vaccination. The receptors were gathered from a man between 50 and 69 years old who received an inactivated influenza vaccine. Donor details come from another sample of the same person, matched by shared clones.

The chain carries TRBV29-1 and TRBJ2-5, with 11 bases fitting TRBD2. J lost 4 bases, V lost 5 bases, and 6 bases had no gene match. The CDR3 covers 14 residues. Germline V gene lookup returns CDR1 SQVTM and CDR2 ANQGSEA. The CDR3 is CSVTSGGFGETQYF. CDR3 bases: TGCAGCGTTACTAGCGGGGGCTTCGGAGAGACCCAGTACTTC.

CDR3 DNA sequence: TGTGCCAGCAGTCTAATTGGGGGAACCCAGCATTTT. Translated, it gives CASSLIGGTQHF. The gene calls are TRBV28 and TRBJ1-5; D might be TRBD1 (5 bases). Germline V lookup: CDR1 MDHEN, CDR2 SYDVKM. V gave up 5 bases and J gave up 11 bases, with 13 bases separating them. This CDR3 region has 12 residues.

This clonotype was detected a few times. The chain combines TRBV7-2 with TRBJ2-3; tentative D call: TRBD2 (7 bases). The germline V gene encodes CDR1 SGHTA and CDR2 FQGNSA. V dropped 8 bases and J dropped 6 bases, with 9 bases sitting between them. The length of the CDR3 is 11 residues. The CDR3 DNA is TGTGCCAGCCGGGGGGCTGATACGCAGTATTTT. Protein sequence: CASRGADTQYF.

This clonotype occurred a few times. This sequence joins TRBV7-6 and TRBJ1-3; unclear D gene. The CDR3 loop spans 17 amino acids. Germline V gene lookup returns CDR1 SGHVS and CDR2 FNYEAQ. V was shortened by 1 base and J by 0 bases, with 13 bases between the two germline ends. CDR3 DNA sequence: TGTGCCAGCAGCTTAGAGGCACACCTCCTCTCTGGAAACACCATATATTTT. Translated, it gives CASSLEAHLLSGNTIYF.

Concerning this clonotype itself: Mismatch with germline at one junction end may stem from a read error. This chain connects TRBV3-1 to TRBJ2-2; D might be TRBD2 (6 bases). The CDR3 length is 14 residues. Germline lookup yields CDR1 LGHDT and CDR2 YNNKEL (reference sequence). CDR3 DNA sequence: TGTGCCAGCAGGCAAGCGGGGAACACCGGGGAGCTGTTTTTT. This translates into CASRQAGNTGELFF.

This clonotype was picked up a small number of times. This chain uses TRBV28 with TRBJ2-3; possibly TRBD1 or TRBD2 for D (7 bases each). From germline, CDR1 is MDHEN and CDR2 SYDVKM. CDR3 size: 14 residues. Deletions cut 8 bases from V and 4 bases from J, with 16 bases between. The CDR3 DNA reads TGTGCCAGCGTCACGACAGGGAGGGCAGATACGCAGTATTTT. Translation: CASVTTGRADTQYF.

The CDR3: CASSPEWLNTEAFF. The CDR3 DNA reads TGCGCCAGCAGCCCCGAATGGTTGAACACTGAAGCTTTCTTT. The chain is built from TRBV5-1 and TRBJ1-1; D call uncertain. Per germline, CDR1 SGHRS and CDR2 YFSETQ. The V end lost 4 bases, the J end lost 0 bases, and 10 bases lay between the germline ends. This CDR3 comprises 14 residues. The full variable domain, with the rest looked up from reference TRBV5-1 and TRBJ1-1, is KAGVTQTPRYLIKTRGQQVTLSCSPISGHRSVSWYQQTPGQGLQFLFEYFSETQRNKGNFPGRFSGRQFSNSRSEMNVSTLELGDSALYLCASSPEWLNTEAFFGQGTRLTVV.

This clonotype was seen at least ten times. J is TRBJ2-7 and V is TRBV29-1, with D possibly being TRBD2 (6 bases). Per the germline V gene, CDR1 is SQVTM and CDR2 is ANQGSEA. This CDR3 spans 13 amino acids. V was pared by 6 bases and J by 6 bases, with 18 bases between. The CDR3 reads CSVVGGLPTEQYF. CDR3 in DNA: TGCAGCGTCGTCGGGGGTCTACCTACCGAGCAGTACTTC.

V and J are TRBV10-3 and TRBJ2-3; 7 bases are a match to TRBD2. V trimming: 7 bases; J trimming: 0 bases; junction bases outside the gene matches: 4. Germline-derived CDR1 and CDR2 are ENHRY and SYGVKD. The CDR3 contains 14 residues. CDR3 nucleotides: TGTGCCATCAAAGGACTAGGGAGCACAGATACGCAGTATTTT. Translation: CAIKGLGSTDTQYF.

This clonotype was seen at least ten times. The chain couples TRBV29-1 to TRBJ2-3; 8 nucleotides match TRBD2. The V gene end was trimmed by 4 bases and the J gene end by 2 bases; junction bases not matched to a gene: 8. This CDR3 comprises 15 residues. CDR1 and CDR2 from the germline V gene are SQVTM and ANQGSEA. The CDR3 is CSVGGAGANTDTQYF. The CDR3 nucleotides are TGCAGCGTTGGGGGAGCGGGGGCCAACACAGATACGCAGTATTTT.

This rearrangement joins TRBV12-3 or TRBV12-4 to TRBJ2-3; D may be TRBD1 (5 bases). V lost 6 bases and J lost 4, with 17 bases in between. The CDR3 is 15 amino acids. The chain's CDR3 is CASSPDSVIPDTQYF. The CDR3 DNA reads TGTGCCAGCAGCCCCGACAGCGTAATACCAGATACGCAGTATTTT.

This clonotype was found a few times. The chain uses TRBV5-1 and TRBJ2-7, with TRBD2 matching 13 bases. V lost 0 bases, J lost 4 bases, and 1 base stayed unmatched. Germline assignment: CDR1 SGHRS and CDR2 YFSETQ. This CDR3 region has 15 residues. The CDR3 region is CASSLELAGGYEQYF. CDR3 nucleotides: TGCGCCAGCAGCTTGGAACTAGCGGGAGGGTACGAGCAGTACTTC.

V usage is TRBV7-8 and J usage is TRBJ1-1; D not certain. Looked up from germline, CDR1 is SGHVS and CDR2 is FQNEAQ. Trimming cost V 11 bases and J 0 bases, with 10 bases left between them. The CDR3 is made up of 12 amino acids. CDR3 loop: CAGGRLNTEAFF. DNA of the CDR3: TGTGCCGGAGGCAGGCTGAACACTGAAGCTTTCTTT.

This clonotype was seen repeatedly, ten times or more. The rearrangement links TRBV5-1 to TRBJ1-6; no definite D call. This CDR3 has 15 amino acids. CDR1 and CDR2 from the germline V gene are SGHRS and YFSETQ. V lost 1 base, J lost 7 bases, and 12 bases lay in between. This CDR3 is CASSLQSRQNSPLHF. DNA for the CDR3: TGCGCCAGCAGCTTGCAATCCAGGCAAAATTCACCCCTCCACTTT.

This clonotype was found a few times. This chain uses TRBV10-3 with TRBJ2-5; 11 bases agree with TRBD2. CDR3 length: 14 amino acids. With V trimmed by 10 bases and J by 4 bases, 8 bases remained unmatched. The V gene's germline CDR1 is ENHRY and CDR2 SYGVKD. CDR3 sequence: CATETSGAGETQYF. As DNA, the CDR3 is TGTGCCACAGAGACTAGCGGGGCGGGAGAGACCCAGTACTTC.

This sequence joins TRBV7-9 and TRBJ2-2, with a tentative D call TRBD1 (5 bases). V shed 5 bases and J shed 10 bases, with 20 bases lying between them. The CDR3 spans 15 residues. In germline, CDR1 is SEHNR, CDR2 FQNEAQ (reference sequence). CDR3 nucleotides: TGTGCCAGCAGCCCGCCATTGGGGCAGGAAGCGGAGCTGTTTTTT. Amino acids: CASSPPLGQEAELFF.

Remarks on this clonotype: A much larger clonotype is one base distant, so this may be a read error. In DNA, the CDR3 is TGTGCCAGCAGTGGGGAGACAGGCCTGAGCTCTGGAAACACCATATATTTT. Translation gives CASSGETGLSSGNTIYF. The chain recombines TRBV12-3 or TRBV12-4 with TRBJ1-3; TRBD1 is a possible D gene (6 bases). Between the trimmed V and J ends, which lost 5 bases and 0 bases, there was a span of 17 bases. This CDR3 spans 17 amino acids.

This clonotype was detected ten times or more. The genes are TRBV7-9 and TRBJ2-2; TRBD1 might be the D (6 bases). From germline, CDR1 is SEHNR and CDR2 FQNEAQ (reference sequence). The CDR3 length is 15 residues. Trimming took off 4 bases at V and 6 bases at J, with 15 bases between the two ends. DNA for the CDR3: TGTGCCAGCAGCTCCGGACAGCCTGGTGCCGGGGAGCTGTTTTTT. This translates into CASSSGQPGAGELFF.

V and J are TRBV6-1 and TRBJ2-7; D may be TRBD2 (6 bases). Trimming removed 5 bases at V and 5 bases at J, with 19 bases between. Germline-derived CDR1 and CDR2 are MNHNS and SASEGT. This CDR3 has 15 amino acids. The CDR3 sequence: CASSLYRGGEDEQYF. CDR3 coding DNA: TGTGCCAGCAGTCTTTACCGCGGAGGGGAGGACGAGCAGTACTTC.

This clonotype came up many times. The CDR3 is CASSGNRGGAEAFF. The CDR3 nucleotides read TGTGCCAGCAGCGGGAACAGGGGGGGAGCTGAAGCTTTCTTT. The J gene is TRBJ1-1, the V gene TRBV11-2; TRBD1 agrees at 8 bases. The germline V gene encodes CDR1 SGHAT and CDR2 FQNNGV. The trim removed 5 bases at V and 6 bases at J, leaving 8 bases unmatched. This CDR3 contains 14 residues.

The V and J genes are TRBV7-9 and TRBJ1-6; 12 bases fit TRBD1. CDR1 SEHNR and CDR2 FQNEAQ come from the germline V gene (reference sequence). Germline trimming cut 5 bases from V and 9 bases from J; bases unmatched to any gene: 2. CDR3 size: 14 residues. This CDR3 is CASSRDRGLSPLHF. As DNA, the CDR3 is TGTGCCAGCAGCAGGGACAGGGGGCTTTCACCCCTCCACTTT.

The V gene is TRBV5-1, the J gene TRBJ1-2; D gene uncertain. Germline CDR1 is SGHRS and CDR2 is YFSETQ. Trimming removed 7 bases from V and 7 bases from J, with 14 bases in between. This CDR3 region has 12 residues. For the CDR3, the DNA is TGCGCCAGCGGACCAACAGAATTTGGCTACACCTTC. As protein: CASGPTEFGYTF.

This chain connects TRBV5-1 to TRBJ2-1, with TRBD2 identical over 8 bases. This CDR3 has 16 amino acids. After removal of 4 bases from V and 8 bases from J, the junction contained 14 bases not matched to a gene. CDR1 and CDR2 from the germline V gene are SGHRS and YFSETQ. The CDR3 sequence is CASSAGSGSSRYEQFF. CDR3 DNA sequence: TGCGCCAGCAGCGCCGGCAGCGGGAGCTCTCGCTATGAGCAGTTCTTC. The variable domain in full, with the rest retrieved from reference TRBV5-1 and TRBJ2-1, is KAGVTQTPRYLIKTRGQQVTLSCSPISGHRSVSWYQQTPGQGLQFLFEYFSETQRNKGNFPGRFSGRQFSNSRSEMNVSTLELGDSALYLCASSAGSGSSRYEQFFGPGTRLTVL.

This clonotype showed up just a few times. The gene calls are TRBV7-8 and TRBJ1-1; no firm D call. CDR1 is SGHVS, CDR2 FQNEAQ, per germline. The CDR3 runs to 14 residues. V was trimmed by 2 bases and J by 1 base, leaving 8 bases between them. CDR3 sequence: CASSLKDGNTEAFF. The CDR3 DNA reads TGTGCCAGCAGCTTAAAGGACGGGAACACTGAAGCTTTCTTT.

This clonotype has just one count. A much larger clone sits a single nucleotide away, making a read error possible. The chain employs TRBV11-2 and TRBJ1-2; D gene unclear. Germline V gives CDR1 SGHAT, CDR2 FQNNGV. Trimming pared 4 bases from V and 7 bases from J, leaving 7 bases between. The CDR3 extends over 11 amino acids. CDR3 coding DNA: TGTGCCAGCAGCTCAAACCGTGGCTACACCTTC. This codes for CASSSNRGYTF.

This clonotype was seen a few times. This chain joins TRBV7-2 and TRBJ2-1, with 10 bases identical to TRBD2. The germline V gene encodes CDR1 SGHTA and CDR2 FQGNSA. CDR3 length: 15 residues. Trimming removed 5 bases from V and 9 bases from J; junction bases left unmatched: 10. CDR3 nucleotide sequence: TGTGCCAGCAGCCAACGGACTAGCGGCCTAGGTGAGCAGTTCTTC. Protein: CASSQRTSGLGEQFF.

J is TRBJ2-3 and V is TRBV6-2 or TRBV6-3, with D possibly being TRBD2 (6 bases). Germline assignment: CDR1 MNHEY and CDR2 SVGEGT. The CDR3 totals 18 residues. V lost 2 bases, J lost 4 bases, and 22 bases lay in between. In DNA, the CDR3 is TGTGCCAGCAGTTACAGCAGCGGGCGTACCCGACGCGCAGATACGCAGTATTTT. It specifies CASSYSSGRTRRADTQYF.

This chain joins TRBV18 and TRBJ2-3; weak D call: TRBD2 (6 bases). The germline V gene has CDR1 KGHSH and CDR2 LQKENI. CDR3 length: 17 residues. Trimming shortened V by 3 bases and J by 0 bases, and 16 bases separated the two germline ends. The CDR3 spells CASSPPWGETSTDTQYF. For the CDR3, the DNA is TGTGCCAGCTCACCTCCTTGGGGGGAAACTAGCACAGATACGCAGTATTTT.

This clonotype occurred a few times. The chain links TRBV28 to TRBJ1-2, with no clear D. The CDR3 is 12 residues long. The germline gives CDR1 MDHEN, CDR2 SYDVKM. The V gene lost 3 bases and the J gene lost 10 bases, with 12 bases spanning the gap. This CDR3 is CASSFRPYSYTF. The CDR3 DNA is TGTGCCAGCAGTTTCCGGCCATATTCCTACACCTTC.

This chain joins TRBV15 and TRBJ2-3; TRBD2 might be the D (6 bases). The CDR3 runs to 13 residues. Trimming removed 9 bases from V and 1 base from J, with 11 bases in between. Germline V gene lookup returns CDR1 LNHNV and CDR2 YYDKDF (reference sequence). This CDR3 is CATQRVGTDTQYF. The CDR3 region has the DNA TGTGCCACTCAGCGGGTCGGCACAGATACGCAGTATTTT.

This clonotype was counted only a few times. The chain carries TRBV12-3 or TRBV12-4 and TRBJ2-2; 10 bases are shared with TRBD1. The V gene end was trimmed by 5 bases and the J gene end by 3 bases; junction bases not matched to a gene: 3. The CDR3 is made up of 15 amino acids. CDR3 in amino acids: CASSQTGGHTGELFF. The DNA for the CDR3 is TGTGCCAGCAGTCAGACAGGGGGCCACACCGGGGAGCTGTTTTTT.

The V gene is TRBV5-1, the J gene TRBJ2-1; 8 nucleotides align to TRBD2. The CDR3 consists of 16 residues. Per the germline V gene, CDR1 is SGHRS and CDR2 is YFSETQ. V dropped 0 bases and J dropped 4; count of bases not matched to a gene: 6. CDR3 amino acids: CASSLVTSGAYNEQFF. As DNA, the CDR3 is TGCGCCAGCAGCTTGGTTACTAGCGGAGCTTACAATGAGCAGTTCTTC.